A single sample is the source of the 28 T cell receptor beta chains below, sequenced in a study of blood T cell repertoires in COVID-19. Generated by immunoSEQ multiplex PCR, the TCRdb table keeps only in-frame clones and is missing some. The table shows around 250,000 clones, with around 84% occurring only once. Sequenced: peripheral blood. The receptors were sampled from a woman between 40 and 55 years old who had recovered from COVID-19.

The chain combines TRBV27 with TRBJ2-7, with TRBD1 matching 10 bases. The J segment lost 6 bases and the V segment lost 7 bases, leaving 3 bases of the junction unmatched. Per the germline V gene, CDR1 is MNHEY and CDR2 is SMNVEV (reference sequence). CDR3 length: 12 residues. The CDR3 nucleotides are TGTGCCAGCATGGGACAGGGGCGCGAGCAGTACTTC. This gives the protein CASMGQGREQYF.

The J gene is TRBJ2-5, the V gene TRBV2, with D hard to call. CDR1 and CDR2 from the germline V gene are SNHLY and FYNNEI. Trimming cost V 7 bases and J 2 bases, with 5 bases left between them. The CDR3 contains 11 residues. CDR3 DNA: TGTGCCAGCATTCGTCAAGAGACCCAGTACTTC. Protein: CASIRQETQYF.

This clone showed up just a few times. The rearrangement joins TRBV5-1 to TRBJ1-1; D might be TRBD1 (5 bases). The length of the CDR3 is 13 residues. Per germline, CDR1 SGHRS and CDR2 YFSETQ. Trimming removed 5 bases at V and 4 bases at J, with 12 bases between. CDR3 DNA sequence: TGCGCCAGCAGATGGGGGGGAGGCACTGAAGCTTTCTTT. Translated: CASRWGGGTEAFF.

The CDR3 bases are TGTGCCAGCTCACCCCCACAGGGAGGACAGGGCACCGGGGAGCTGTTTTTT. This encodes CASSPPQGGQGTGELFF. The rearrangement uses TRBV18 and TRBJ2-2; 8 bases are a match to TRBD1. The CDR3 runs to 17 residues. V gave up 3 bases and J gave up 4 bases; unmatched junction bases: 10. The germline gives CDR1 KGHSH, CDR2 LQKENI.

The V and J genes are TRBV28 and TRBJ2-1, with D unresolved. This CDR3 is built from 16 residues. Trimming removed 1 base at V and 0 bases at J, with 10 bases between. CDR1 MDHEN and CDR2 SYDVKM come from the germline V gene. The CDR3 nucleotides are TGTGCCAGCAGTTTATTTCGGGTGAGCTCCTACAATGAGCAGTTCTTC. Protein sequence: CASSLFRVSSYNEQFF.

V gene TRBV2 combines with J gene TRBJ2-7; D unresolved. Germline V lookup: CDR1 SNHLY, CDR2 FYNNEI. This CDR3 is 13 amino acids long. The ends were cut back, 10 bases at V and 0 bases at J, with 13 bases in the middle. The CDR3: CATFGGSSYEQYF. CDR3 DNA sequence: TGTGCCACCTTTGGCGGCAGCTCCTACGAGCAGTACTTC.

The rearrangement links TRBV5-6 to TRBJ1-6; D not resolved. V lost 4 bases to trimming and J lost 13 bases, with 15 bases between them. CDR3 length: 13 amino acids. Germline assignment: CDR1 SGHDT and CDR2 YYEEEE. The CDR3 loop is CASSLPGDYPLHF. CDR3 coding DNA: TGTGCCAGCAGCCTTCCGGGAGACTACCCCCTCCACTTT.

The gene calls are TRBV11-2 and TRBJ1-2; D perhaps matches TRBD1 (6 bases). The germline V and J ends were trimmed by 5 bases and 3 bases, with 19 bases remaining between them. Germline loops: CDR1 SGHAT, CDR2 FQNNGV. The CDR3 contains 16 residues. The CDR3 loop is CASSVGSGGQYYGYTF. As DNA, the CDR3 is TGTGCCAGCAGCGTCGGCTCGGGGGGGCAATACTATGGCTACACCTTC.

This chain joins TRBV3-1 (or the pseudogene TRBV3-2) and TRBJ1-1; D is unclear. The V and J ends lost 1 base and 8 bases respectively, with 11 bases between them. The germline CDR1 and CDR2 sequences are LGHDT and YNNKEL (reference sequence). This CDR3 contains 13 residues. CDR3 loop: CASSQGLPSEAFF. Written as DNA, the CDR3 is TGTGCCAGCAGCCAAGGGCTGCCGTCGGAAGCTTTCTTT.

The chain employs TRBV3-1 (or the pseudogene TRBV3-2) and TRBJ1-1; D not resolved. This CDR3 contains 14 residues. Per the germline V gene, CDR1 is LGHDT and CDR2 is YNNKEL (reference sequence). Trimming left V 1 base short and J 1 base short, with 7 bases between. The CDR3 DNA reads as TGTGCCAGCAGCCAAGTTTGGCCGAACACTGAAGCTTTCTTT. It yields the protein CASSQVWPNTEAFF.

This clone was picked up a small number of times. This chain connects TRBV5-1 to TRBJ1-1, with unresolved D. Germline V gene lookup returns CDR1 SGHRS and CDR2 YFSETQ. Between the trimmed V and J ends, which lost 1 base and 1 base, there was a span of 5 bases. The length of the CDR3 is 13 residues. The chain's CDR3 is CASSLQENTEAFF. As DNA, the CDR3 is TGCGCCAGCAGCTTGCAGGAGAACACTGAAGCTTTCTTT.

The J gene is TRBJ2-2, the V gene TRBV19; D possibly corresponds to TRBD1 (6 bases). The CDR3 covers 16 residues. CDR1 LNHDA and CDR2 SQIVND come from the germline V gene (reference sequence). V was pared by 5 bases and J by 3 bases, with 16 bases between. CDR3 DNA sequence: TGTGCCAGTAGTTCCTACTCGGACAGATACACCGGGGAGCTGTTTTTT. This encodes CASSSYSDRYTGELFF.

In its sample, this clone was seen once. V is TRBV28 and J is TRBJ1-1; 7 positions agree with TRBD1. Germline loops: CDR1 MDHEN, CDR2 SYDVKM. V was clipped by 6 bases and J by 7 bases; unmatched bases: 11. CDR3 length equals 14 residues. The CDR3 loop is CASSRDRDSGEAFF. CDR3 nucleotides: TGTGCCAGCAGCCGAGACAGGGACTCAGGTGAAGCTTTCTTT.

The rearrangement uses TRBV4-2 and TRBJ1-6; the D is unclear. V was cut by 1 base and J by 0 bases, with 10 bases left in between. The CDR3 consists of 17 residues. From germline, CDR1 is LGHNA and CDR2 YNFKEQ. The CDR3 DNA sequence: TGTGCCAGCAGCCAAGTCGACACAAGCTCCTATAATTCACCCCTCCACTTT. It yields the protein CASSQVDTSSYNSPLHF.

This sequence joins TRBV18 and TRBJ1-4; D not resolved. CDR1 is KGHSH, CDR2 LQKENI, per germline. The V gene lost 0 bases and the J gene lost 4 bases, with 12 bases spanning the gap. The CDR3 is 16 residues long. CDR3 bases: TGTGCCAGCTCACCACCCAGCTGGGGAGATAATGAAAAACTGTTTTTT. Protein product: CASSPPSWGDNEKLFF.

In this sample, this clone turned up a few times. This rearrangement joins TRBV10-3 to TRBJ1-1; D uncertain. The CDR3 is 15 residues long. The V gene's germline CDR1 is ENHRY and CDR2 SYGVKD. Trimming shortened V by 0 bases and J by 1 base, and 9 bases separated the two germline ends. The chain's CDR3 is CAISESGLRNTEAFF. Here the CDR3 DNA reads TGTGCCATCAGTGAGTCAGGACTGCGGAACACTGAAGCTTTCTTT.

The rearrangement uses TRBV2 and TRBJ1-4; D is perhaps TRBD1 (5 bases). This CDR3 is built from 17 residues. Trimming pared 1 base from V and 4 bases from J, leaving 16 bases between. Per germline, CDR1 SNHLY and CDR2 FYNNEI. The CDR3 nucleotides are TGTGCCAGCAGTGAAGACAGGTTTATCGCCCTTAATGAAAAACTGTTTTTT. Its translation is CASSEDRFIALNEKLFF.

V and J are TRBV28 and TRBJ2-2; TRBD1 aligns across 8 bases. Germline-derived CDR1 and CDR2 are MDHEN and SYDVKM. The V segment lost 5 bases and the J segment 8 bases; nucleotides outside the gene matches: 7. This CDR3 spans 14 amino acids. This chain's CDR3 is CASSRLRGRGELFF. In nucleotides, the CDR3 is TGTGCCAGCAGTCGACTCAGGGGGCGAGGGGAGCTGTTTTTT.

This clone showed up just once. The chain is built from TRBV10-3 and TRBJ1-4; D not resolved. CDR1 and CDR2 from the germline V gene are ENHRY and SYGVKD. Trimming took 4 bases from V and 11 from J, leaving 14 bases between them. The CDR3 has 13 residues. The CDR3 loop reads CAISVEGPGKLFF. CDR3 bases: TGTGCCATCAGTGTAGAGGGCCCGGGGAAACTGTTTTTT.

The CDR3 spells CASSLKNYGYTF. For the CDR3, the DNA is TGTGCCAGCAGCCTAAAAAACTATGGCTACACCTTC. The V call is TRBV11-2, the J call TRBJ1-2; D is unresolved. There are 12 residues in the CDR3. Germline V gene sequence: CDR1 SGHAT, CDR2 FQNNGV. Trimming removed 5 bases from V and 2 bases from J, with 6 bases in between. The full variable domain, completed using reference TRBV11-2 and TRBJ1-2, is EAGVAQSPRYKIIEKRQSVAFWCNPISGHATLYWYQQILGQGPKLLIQFQNNGVVDDSQLPKDRFSAERLKGVDSTLKIQPAKLEDSAVYLCASSLKNYGYTFGSGTRLTVV.

The chain uses TRBV4-1 and TRBJ2-1; D possibly corresponds to TRBD2 (5 bases). CDR1 is MGHRA, CDR2 YSYEKL, per germline. The CDR3 has 16 residues. Trimming pared 0 bases from V and 6 bases from J, leaving 15 bases between. Written as DNA, the CDR3 is TGCGCCAGCAGCCAAGATGCCTCGAGGGTAGGCAATGAGCAGTTCTTC. Protein sequence: CASSQDASRVGNEQFF.

This clone was counted a few times. The chain couples TRBV9 to TRBJ2-3, with a possible D match to TRBD2 (5 bases). Germline loops: CDR1 SGDLS, CDR2 YYNGEE. V lost 2 bases and J lost 2, with 15 bases in between. The CDR3 length is 16 residues. CDR3 protein: CASSVSPGGVTDTQYF. Written as DNA, the CDR3 is TGTGCCAGCAGCGTTTCCCCCGGAGGTGTCACAGATACGCAGTATTTT. The whole variable domain, filled in from reference TRBV9 and TRBJ2-3, reads DSGVTQTPKHLITATGQRVTLRCSPRSGDLSVYWYQQSLDQGLQFLIQYYNGEERAKGNILERFSAQQFPDLHSELNLSSLELGDSALYFCASSVSPGGVTDTQYFGPGTRLTVL.

The chain couples TRBV28 to TRBJ2-5; TRBD1 is a possible D gene (6 bases). This CDR3 comprises 14 residues. CDR1 MDHEN and CDR2 SYDVKM come from the germline V gene. V gave up 2 bases and J gave up 5 bases, with 12 bases separating them. The CDR3, as DNA: TGTGCCAGCAGTTTACCACAGGGCTATGAGACCCAGTACTTC. Translated: CASSLPQGYETQYF.

The rearrangement links TRBV5-5 to TRBJ2-5, with TRBD2 matching 12 bases. Losses at the gene ends were 4 bases for V and 3 bases for J; bases not matched to a gene: 4. The germline V gene encodes CDR1 SGHKS and CDR2 YYEKEE (reference sequence). The CDR3 covers 15 residues. The CDR3 region is CASSHRTSGEETQYF. The CDR3 DNA reads as TGTGCCAGCAGCCACCGGACTAGCGGGGAAGAGACCCAGTACTTC. Based on the CDR3 plus reference TRBV5-5 and TRBJ2-5, the full variable domain is DAGVTQSPTHLIKTRGQQVTLRCSPISGHKSVSWYQQVLGQGPQFIFQYYEKEERGRGNFPDRFSARQFPNYSSELNVNALLLGDSALYLCASSHRTSGEETQYFGPGTRLLVL.

This chain uses TRBV4-2 with TRBJ1-1; TRBD1 matches 7 bases. Germline V CDR1 and CDR2: LGHNA, YNFKEQ. The CDR3 sequence is 13 residues long. V shed 0 bases, J shed 11 bases, and the junction held 6 bases outside the gene matches. CDR3 region: CASSQEVDRVAFF. The CDR3 DNA follows: TGTGCCAGCAGCCAAGAGGTCGACAGGGTGGCTTTCTTT.

The rearrangement links TRBV4-1 to TRBJ1-5, with D uncertain. The V gene's germline CDR1 is MGHRA and CDR2 YSYEKL. The length of the CDR3 is 13 residues. Deletions cut 1 base from V and 3 bases from J, with 4 bases between. The CDR3 protein is CASSQASNQPQHF. The CDR3 nucleotides are TGCGCCAGCAGCCAAGCATCCAATCAGCCCCAGCATTTT.

The chain links TRBV19 to TRBJ1-1; the D gene is possibly TRBD1 (5 bases). V lost 1 base to trimming and J lost 4 bases, with 7 bases between them. Germline loops: CDR1 LNHDA, CDR2 SQIVND (reference sequence). The length of the CDR3 is 13 residues. CDR3 coding DNA: TGTGCCAGTAGTATAGTAACAGGCACTGAAGCTTTCTTT. Translation gives CASSIVTGTEAFF.

The chain combines TRBV28 with TRBJ1-5; D might be TRBD1 (5 bases). V gave up 3 bases and J gave up 3 bases, with 6 bases separating them. The CDR3 covers 13 residues. Germline V gene lookup returns CDR1 MDHEN and CDR2 SYDVKM. CDR3 protein: CASSLDTNQPQHF. The CDR3, as DNA: TGTGCCAGCAGTTTGGACACCAATCAGCCCCAGCATTTT.